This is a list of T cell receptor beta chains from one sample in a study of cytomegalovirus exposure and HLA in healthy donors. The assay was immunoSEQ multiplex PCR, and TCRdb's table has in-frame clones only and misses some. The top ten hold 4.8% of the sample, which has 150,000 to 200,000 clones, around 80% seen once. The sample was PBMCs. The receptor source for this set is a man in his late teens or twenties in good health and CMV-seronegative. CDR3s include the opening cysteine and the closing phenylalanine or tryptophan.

CDR3 protein: CASLGGQGAPGELFF; V gene: TRBV6-1
CDR3 protein: CASSLEGANEKLFF; V gene: TRBV7-8
CDR3 protein: CASSRTLLNTGELFF; V gene: TRBV4-1
CDR3 protein: CASSEEAYTEAFF; V gene: TRBV25-1
CDR3 protein: CASSLEDGRTTEAFF; V gene: TRBV11-3
CDR3 protein: CASSYSGVSPLHF; V gene: TRBV6-5
CDR3 protein: CASSLSQGNTEAFF; V gene: TRBV27
CDR3 protein: CSVDQGRNTEAFF; V gene: TRBV29-1
CDR3 protein: CASSHLGQDLYGYTF; V gene: TRBV14
CDR3 protein: CASSVGASGPYEQYF; V gene: TRBV9
CDR3 protein: CASSLYSRSSYNEQFF; V gene: TRBV5-1
CDR3 protein: CASSRGTGELFF; V gene: TRBV13
CDR3 protein: CASSLDGQGMGNQPQHF; V gene: TRBV7-8
CDR3 protein: CASSQAGGDQPQHF; V gene: TRBV4-1
CDR3 protein: CASKEGVAKNIQYF; V gene: TRBV6-1
CDR3 protein: CASSLSGGGYTF; V gene: TRBV5-4
CDR3 protein: CASSRDSGGAETQYF; V gene: TRBV4-1
CDR3 protein: CASSFLQGRGRETQYF; V gene: TRBV27
CDR3 protein: CASSDTGSDTQYF; V gene: TRBV5-4
CDR3 protein: CASSPGTSGRETQYF; V gene: TRBV5-1
CDR3 protein: CAISESAWQGNQPQHF; V gene: TRBV10-3
CDR3 protein: CASSLAGGRNEQYF; V gene: TRBV5-6
CDR3 protein: CAISGPDRDNYGYTF; V gene: TRBV10-3
CDR3 protein: CASSQGGTEAFF; V gene: TRBV6-5
CDR3 protein: CASSGIPTGDHSGNTIYF; V gene: TRBV9
CDR3 protein: CASSLTGAAGAFF; V gene: TRBV9
CDR3 protein: CSVLDTYEQYF; V gene: TRBV20-1
CDR3 protein: CASSPAGPAPYEQYF; V gene: TRBV18
CDR3 protein: CATALFSWAAEQYF; V gene: TRBV28
CDR3 protein: CASSPNKGSNEQFF; V gene: TRBV9
CDR3 protein: CASSEGQLSPLHF; V gene: TRBV9
CDR3 protein: CASSPLRTPGDTQYF; V gene: TRBV6-5
CDR3 protein: CASSPHRTSGLGHQETQYF; V gene: TRBV27
CDR3 protein: CARSLVAGEVLYEQYF; V gene: TRBV5-3
CDR3 protein: CASSPIGGTQTRFYGYTF; V gene: TRBV18
CDR3 protein: CASSSSGTTNYGYTF; V gene: TRBV6-6
CDR3 protein: CASSIGGRRADTQYF; V gene: TRBV19
CDR3 protein: CASSLGPGGGPSYNEQFF; V gene: TRBV7-2
CDR3 protein: CASSPMTLTYNSPLHF; V gene: TRBV18
CDR3 protein: CASSLISERETQYF; V gene: TRBV28
CDR3 protein: CASSQEGAFGSPLHF; V gene: TRBV4-2
CDR3 protein: CASSSIGGSLHNEQFF; V gene: TRBV6-5
CDR3 protein: CASSLTGGAGEKLFF; V gene: TRBV18
CDR3 protein: CASSPSSGGNTGELFF; V gene: TRBV2
CDR3 protein: CASSNLNTEAFF; V gene: TRBV5-4
CDR3 protein: CASSSRTGTGDVDDYGYTF; V gene: TRBV5-1
CDR3 protein: CASRTTGQGRPDTQYF; V gene: TRBV28
CDR3 protein: CASSPPGGVGNTIYF; V gene: TRBV9
CDR3 protein: CASSLDPRGTDTQYF; V gene: TRBV5-1
CDR3 protein: CASRYRGQVNTEAFF; V gene: TRBV27